The 27 T cell receptor beta chains listed next were all sequenced from one sample in a study of CD8 T cells in Susac syndrome (dated by TCRdb to the late 2010s). Libraries were built with the immunoSEQ multiplex PCR assay. RNA was extracted using the RNeasy kit, and about 0.45 to 1 microgram was reverse transcribed with random hexamers. TCRdb cleaned the public reads at Q25 with fastp, built clones with MiXCR and kept in-frame beta chains. CDR3 protein sequences are deduplicated, and each keeps its most common genes and DNA. The sample table shows about 150,000 distinct CDR3 sequences, and 85% to 95% are seen once. 0.15% to 0.2% of the sample is taken by the ten largest. The sequenced material came from CD4+ T cells from PBMCs. These receptors came from a human donor with Susac syndrome.

The rearrangement links TRBV29-1 to TRBJ1-2; D unresolved. Germline V gene data show CDR1 as SQVTM and CDR2 as ANQGSEA. The CDR3 sequence is 13 residues long. V lost 7 bases, J lost 0 bases, and 12 bases lay in between. The CDR3 protein is CSAEGGTNYGYTF. CDR3 sequence (DNA): TGCAGCGCCGAGGGCGGTACTAACTATGGCTACACCTTC.

The chain is built from TRBV20-1 and TRBJ2-2; D gene uncertain. CDR3 size: 13 residues. V was trimmed by 0 bases and J by 7 bases, leaving 9 bases between them. Looked up from germline, CDR1 is DFQATT and CDR2 is SNEGSKA (reference sequence). The CDR3 bases are TGCAGTGCTAGAGATCATGCAGTCGGGGAGCTGTTTTTT. Translated: CSARDHAVGELFF.

The V and J genes are TRBV7-9 and TRBJ2-5; D gene ambiguous. The CDR3 loop spans 15 amino acids. Germline-derived CDR1 and CDR2 are SEHNR and FQNEAQ (reference sequence). V lost 2 bases, J lost 1 base, and 11 bases lay in between. For the CDR3, the DNA is TGTGCCAGCAGCTTATTTCAGGCTACCCAAGAGACCCAGTACTTC. This translates into CASSLFQATQETQYF.

Here the CDR3 DNA reads TGCAGTGCTAGAGATCTTCACACAGGCCAAGAGACCCAGTACTTC. As protein: CSARDLHTGQETQYF. This chain uses TRBV20-1 with TRBJ2-5; TRBD1 is a possible D gene (5 bases). CDR1 and CDR2 (germline): DFQATT, SNEGSKA (reference sequence). This CDR3 is 15 amino acids long. V gave up 0 bases and J gave up 1 base, with 12 bases separating them.

This clonotype appeared a single time. The rearrangement uses TRBV5-1 and TRBJ2-1, with D tentatively TRBD1 (6 bases). CDR3 length equals 14 residues. Deletions cut 0 bases from V and 6 bases from J, with 10 bases between. Germline CDR1 and CDR2: SGHRS and YFSETQ. The CDR3 region is CASSLGGQRNEQFF. CDR3 sequence (DNA): TGCGCCAGCAGCTTGGGAGGACAGCGCAATGAGCAGTTCTTC.

The CDR3 DNA follows: TGTGCCAGCAGAGGCCAGACAGGGGGCAAGAACTATGGCTACACCTTC. This encodes CASRGQTGGKNYGYTF. The J gene is TRBJ1-2, the V gene TRBV9; 10 bases match TRBD1. The germline gives CDR1 SGDLS, CDR2 YYNGEE. V lost 5 bases to trimming and J lost 2 bases; unmatched junction nucleotides: 9. This CDR3 spans 16 amino acids.

V is TRBV7-2 and J is TRBJ2-3; 9 bases match TRBD2. CDR3 length equals 14 residues. V lost 5 bases, J lost 3 bases, and 3 bases stayed unmatched. CDR1 and CDR2 (germline): SGHTA, FQGNSA. DNA of the CDR3: TGTGCCAGCAGCCCCGGACTAGCGACAGATACGCAGTATTTT. Translation gives CASSPGLATDTQYF.

V gene TRBV12-3 or TRBV12-4 combines with J gene TRBJ1-1; no firm D call. With 6 bases removed from V and 0 bases from J, the gap between germline ends came to 11 bases. This CDR3 has 14 residues. CDR3 coding DNA: TGTGCCAGCAGCGTTCAGTTCATGAACACTGAAGCTTTCTTT. It codes for CASSVQFMNTEAFF.

The J gene is TRBJ2-7, the V gene TRBV29-1; possible D gene TRBD2, 5 bases. The CDR3 covers 14 residues. Germline CDR1 and CDR2: SQVTM and ANQGSEA. Trimming removed 7 bases at V and 1 base at J, with 17 bases between. CDR3 nucleotides: TGCAGCGCTCGCAGAGGGCTAGGGTCCTACGAGCAGTACTTC. Its protein product is CSARRGLGSYEQYF.

The chain combines TRBV29-1 with TRBJ2-1; no definite D call. From germline, CDR1 is SQVTM and CDR2 ANQGSEA. V shed 6 bases and J shed 6 bases, with 12 bases lying between them. This CDR3 is built from 12 residues. DNA of the CDR3: TGCAGCGTAGCGCAGAACGGCAATGAGCAGTTCTTC. Translated: CSVAQNGNEQFF.

V is TRBV14 and J is TRBJ1-2, with 7 bases matching TRBD1. V was pared by 5 bases and J by 8 bases, with 8 bases of the junction left unmatched. The CDR3 runs to 13 residues. From germline, CDR1 is SGHDN and CDR2 FVKESK. The CDR3 protein is CASSERGGSGYTF. In DNA form, the CDR3 reads TGTGCCAGCAGCGAAAGAGGGGGCTCCGGCTACACCTTC.

The CDR3 spells CSVDRNTEAFF. The DNA of the CDR3 is TGCAGTGTTGACCGGAACACTGAAGCTTTCTTT. The chain combines TRBV20-1 with TRBJ1-1, with unresolved D. CDR1 and CDR2 from the germline V gene are DFQATT and SNEGSKA (reference sequence). Trimming pared 7 bases from V and 1 base from J, leaving 7 bases between. The CDR3 is 11 residues long.

The V and J genes are TRBV4-3 and TRBJ2-2, with D possibly being TRBD2 (7 bases). The CDR3 totals 17 residues. Trimming removed 5 bases from V and 6 bases from J, with 22 bases in between. The germline gives CDR1 LGHNA, CDR2 YSLEER. CDR3 nucleotides: TGCGCCAGCAGCTACCTACGGGGGGCGGATGGGGCCGGGGAGCTGTTTTTT. Its translation is CASSYLRGADGAGELFF.

This chain joins TRBV29-1 and TRBJ1-4; D is uncertain. V dropped 7 bases and J dropped 9 bases, with 9 bases sitting between them. This CDR3 has 10 amino acids. Germline V gene lookup returns CDR1 SQVTM and CDR2 ANQGSEA. The CDR3 sequence is CSARWKKLFF. The CDR3 DNA follows: TGCAGCGCAAGGTGGAAAAAACTGTTTTTT.

The V gene is TRBV21-1, the J gene TRBJ1-6. TRBV21-1 counts as a pseudogene. CDR3 size: 15 residues. This chain's CDR3 is CASSKDEGGGSPLHF. CDR3 nucleotide sequence: TGTGCCAGCAGCAAAGATGAAGGGGGAGGTTCACCCCTCCACTTT.

The sample holds one count of this clonotype. This chain connects TRBV29-1 to TRBJ2-1, with D possibly TRBD2 on 7 matching bases. The CDR3 is 13 residues long. Trimming shortened V by 8 bases and J by 5 bases, and 16 bases separated the two germline ends. Looked up from germline, CDR1 is SQVTM and CDR2 is ANQGSEA. Written as DNA, the CDR3 is TGCAGCACCCGGGGGGCTACGAACAATGAGCAGTTCTTC. This codes for CSTRGATNNEQFF.

J is TRBJ2-5 and V is TRBV4-1; tentatively, D is TRBD2 (5 bases). CDR3 size: 15 residues. The ends were cut back, 0 bases at V and 4 bases at J, with 12 bases in the middle. The germline V gene has CDR1 MGHRA and CDR2 YSYEKL. CDR3 bases: TGCGCCAGCAGCCAAGATGAGAGGGATCCAGAGACCCAGTACTTC. It yields the protein CASSQDERDPETQYF.

The rearrangement links TRBV29-1 to TRBJ2-2, with 8 nucleotides matching TRBD1. Germline V CDR1 and CDR2: SQVTM, ANQGSEA. V lost 5 bases and J lost 5; bases outside the gene matches: 4. The CDR3 runs 13 residues. Written as DNA, the CDR3 is TGCAGCGTTCGGACAGGGATTACCGGGGAGCTGTTTTTT. This sequence encodes CSVRTGITGELFF.

The V call is TRBV18, the J call TRBJ1-1; D not resolved. Trimming pared 2 bases from V and 0 bases from J, leaving 7 bases between. CDR1 and CDR2 (germline): KGHSH, LQKENI. CDR3 length equals 14 residues. The CDR3 bases are TGTGCCAGCTCACCATCGATAATGAACACTGAAGCTTTCTTT. Translated: CASSPSIMNTEAFF.

CDR3 in DNA: TGTGCCAGCAGCCAAGGTCCTAACTATGGCTACACCTTC. Its protein product is CASSQGPNYGYTF. The rearrangement joins TRBV3-1 to TRBJ1-2; D gene unclear. V lost 1 base, J lost 0 bases, and 3 bases lay in between. CDR1 is LGHDT, CDR2 YNNKEL, per germline (reference sequence). CDR3 length equals 13 residues. Combining the CDR3 with reference TRBV3-1 and TRBJ1-2 gives the whole variable domain DTAVSQTPKYLVTQMGNDKSIKCEQNLGHDTMYWYKQDSKKFLKIMFSYNNKELIINETVPNRFSPKSPDKAHLNLHINSLELGDSAVYFCASSQGPNYGYTFGSGTRLTVV.

V and J are TRBV10-3 and TRBJ2-5, with TRBD1 identical over 8 bases. Unmatched junction bases numbered 12, after V lost 6 bases and J lost 0 bases. CDR1 is ENHRY and CDR2 is SYGVKD in the germline V gene. The CDR3 has 17 residues. The CDR3 DNA reads as TGTGCCATCAGGCCCGGACAGGGTATGGGGAACCAAGAGACCCAGTACTTC. Encoded protein: CAIRPGQGMGNQETQYF.

This sequence joins TRBV29-1 and TRBJ1-4; TRBD1 is a possible D gene (6 bases). Germline values: CDR1 SQVTM, CDR2 ANQGSEA. Trimming shortened V by 3 bases and J by 5 bases, and 16 bases separated the two germline ends. CDR3 length: 15 residues. Here the CDR3 reads CSVEVRDTFNEKLFF. The CDR3 coding sequence is TGCAGCGTTGAGGTCCGGGACACCTTCAATGAAAAACTGTTTTTT.

This clonotype was detected only once. The rearrangement links TRBV7-2 to TRBJ2-3, with D perhaps matching TRBD2 (7 bases). The CDR3 covers 17 residues. Deletions cut 5 bases from V and 2 bases from J, with 20 bases between. In germline, CDR1 is SGHTA, CDR2 FQGNSA. The CDR3 DNA follows: TGTGCCAGCAGCCCTCTCGGGGGGCGGGGATACACAGATACGCAGTATTTT. It is translated as CASSPLGGRGYTDTQYF.

This chain joins TRBV4-1 and TRBJ1-1; possible D gene TRBD1, 5 bases. The germline gives CDR1 MGHRA, CDR2 YSYEKL. This CDR3 has 14 residues. V shed 1 base and J shed 11 bases, with 17 bases lying between them. CDR3 region: CASSQANGAGEAFF. In DNA form, the CDR3 reads TGCGCCAGCAGCCAAGCCAATGGGGCGGGGGAGGCTTTCTTT.

The rearrangement joins TRBV4-1 to TRBJ2-7, with D hard to call. Germline V gene data show CDR1 as MGHRA and CDR2 as YSYEKL. The CDR3 sequence is 12 residues long. The V end was cut by 4 bases, the J end by 7 bases, with 11 bases between. Written as DNA, the CDR3 is TGCGCCAGCAGCCCCGAGTTGGGTGAGCAGTACTTC. Protein: CASSPELGEQYF.

The chain recombines TRBV27 with TRBJ2-5, with 7 bases identical to TRBD1. V shed 0 bases and J 2 bases; nucleotides not matched to a gene: 9. Germline values: CDR1 MNHEY, CDR2 SMNVEV (reference sequence). CDR3 length: 17 residues. The CDR3 here is CASSLSSDRVGQETQYF. CDR3 DNA sequence: TGTGCCAGCAGTTTATCGTCCGACAGGGTCGGGCAAGAGACCCAGTACTTC.

The J gene is TRBJ2-7, the V gene TRBV20-1, with D hard to call. The length of the CDR3 is 14 residues. Germline V gene data show CDR1 as DFQATT and CDR2 as SNEGSKA (reference sequence). Trimming left V 6 bases short and J 5 bases short, with 20 bases between. The CDR3 here is CSAQGDSSSHEQYF. The CDR3 DNA sequence: TGCAGTGCGCAAGGCGATTCTTCTTCCCACGAGCAGTACTTC.